This T cell receptor (beta chain) was sequenced for a study of T cell responses to AZD1222 COVID-19 vaccine. Germline assignment: CDR1 SEHNR and CDR2 FQNEAQ (reference sequence). The V gene end was trimmed by 0 bases and the J gene end by 1 base; junction bases not matched to a gene: 4. The CDR3 is made up of 17 amino acids. Generated by immunoSEQ multiplex PCR, the TCRdb table keeps only in-frame clones and is missing some. The sample contains 150,000 to 200,000 clones, about 92% of which appear only once. Source: peripheral blood, taken on day 0 of AZD1222 vaccination. V gene TRBV7-9 combines with J gene TRBJ2-3; TRBD1 matches 10 bases. The sequence came from an adult in good health. The DNA for the CDR3 is TGTGCCAGCAGCTTAGCGGGAGGGACAGGGGGCACAGATACGCAGTATTTT. Protein product: CASSLAGGTGGTDTQYF.